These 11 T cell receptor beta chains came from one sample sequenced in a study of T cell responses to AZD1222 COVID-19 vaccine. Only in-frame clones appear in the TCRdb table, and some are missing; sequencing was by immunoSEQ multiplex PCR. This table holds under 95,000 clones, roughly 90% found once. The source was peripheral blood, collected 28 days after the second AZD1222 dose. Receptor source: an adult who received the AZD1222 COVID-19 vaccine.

The CDR3 sequence: CSVRWGNTGELFF. The CDR3 DNA reads TGCAGCGTCCGTTGGGGGAACACCGGGGAGCTGTTTTTT. The genes are TRBV29-1 and TRBJ2-2; no definite D call. This CDR3 is built from 13 residues. The V and J ends lost 6 bases and 1 base respectively, with 9 bases between them. Germline V lookup: CDR1 SQVTM, CDR2 ANQGSEA.

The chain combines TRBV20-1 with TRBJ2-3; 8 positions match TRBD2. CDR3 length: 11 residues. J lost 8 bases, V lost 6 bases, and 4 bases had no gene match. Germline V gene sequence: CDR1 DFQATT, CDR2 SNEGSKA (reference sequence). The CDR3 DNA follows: TGCAGTGCAGAGCGGGAGAGTACGCAGTATTTT. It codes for CSAERESTQYF.

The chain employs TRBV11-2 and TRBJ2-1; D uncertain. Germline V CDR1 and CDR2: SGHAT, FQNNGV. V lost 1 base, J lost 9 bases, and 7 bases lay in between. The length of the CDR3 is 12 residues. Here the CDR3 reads CASSLVVSEQFF. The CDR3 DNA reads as TGTGCCAGCAGCTTAGTAGTCAGTGAGCAGTTCTTC.

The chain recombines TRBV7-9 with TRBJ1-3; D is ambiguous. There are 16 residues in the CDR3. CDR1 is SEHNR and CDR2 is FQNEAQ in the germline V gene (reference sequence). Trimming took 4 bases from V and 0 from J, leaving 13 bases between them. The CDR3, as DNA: TGTGCCAGCAGCTCAGCGTTCGAGAGCTCTGGAAACACCATATATTTT. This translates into CASSSAFESSGNTIYF.

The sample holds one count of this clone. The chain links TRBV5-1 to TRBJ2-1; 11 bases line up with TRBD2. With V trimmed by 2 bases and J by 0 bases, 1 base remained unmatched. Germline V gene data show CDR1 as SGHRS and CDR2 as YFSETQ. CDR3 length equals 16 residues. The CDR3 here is CASSLTSGSSYNEQFF. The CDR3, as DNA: TGCGCCAGCAGCTTAACTAGCGGGAGCTCCTACAATGAGCAGTTCTTC.

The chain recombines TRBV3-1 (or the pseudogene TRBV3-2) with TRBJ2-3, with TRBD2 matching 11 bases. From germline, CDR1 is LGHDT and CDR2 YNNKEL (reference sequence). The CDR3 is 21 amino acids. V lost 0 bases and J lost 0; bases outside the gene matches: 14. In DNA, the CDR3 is TGTGCCAGCAGCCAAGATCCCACTAGCGGGAGTGGACTAACTAGCACAGATACGCAGTATTTT. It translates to CASSQDPTSGSGLTSTDTQYF.

The CDR3 DNA reads TGTGCAAGTCGCTGGAGTCAGCCCCAGCATTTT. Translated, it gives CASRWSQPQHF. The gene calls are TRBV12-2 and TRBJ1-5. TRBV12-2 is a documented pseudogene. The CDR3 runs 11 residues.

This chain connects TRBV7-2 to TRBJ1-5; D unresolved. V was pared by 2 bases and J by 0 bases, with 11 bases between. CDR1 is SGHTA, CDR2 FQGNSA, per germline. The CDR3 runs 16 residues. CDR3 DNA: TGTGCCAGCAGCTTACGACCGGGCTATAGCAATCAGCCCCAGCATTTT. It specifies CASSLRPGYSNQPQHF.

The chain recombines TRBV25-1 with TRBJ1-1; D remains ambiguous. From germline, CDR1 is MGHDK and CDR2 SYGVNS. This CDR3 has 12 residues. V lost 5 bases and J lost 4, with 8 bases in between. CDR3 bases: TGTGCCAGCAGTCCTATAGGCACTGAAGCTTTCTTT. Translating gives CASSPIGTEAFF.

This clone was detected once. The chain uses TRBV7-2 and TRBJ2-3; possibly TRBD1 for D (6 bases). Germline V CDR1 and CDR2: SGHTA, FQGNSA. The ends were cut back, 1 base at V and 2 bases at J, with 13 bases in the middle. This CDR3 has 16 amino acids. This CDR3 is CASSLEPGALTDTQYF. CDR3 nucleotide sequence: TGTGCCAGCAGCTTAGAGCCAGGGGCTCTCACAGATACGCAGTATTTT.

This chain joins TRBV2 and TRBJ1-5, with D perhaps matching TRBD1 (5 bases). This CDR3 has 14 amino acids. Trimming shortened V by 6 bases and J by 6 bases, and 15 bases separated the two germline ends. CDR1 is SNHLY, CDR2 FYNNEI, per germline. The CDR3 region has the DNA TGTGCCAGCAGGGCCCGGACCGGGGCTCAGCCCCAGCATTTT. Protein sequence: CASRARTGAQPQHF.